This TCR beta chain emerged from a study of blood T cells in healthy people across ages. General study points: It was the long-lived donors that had more naive CD4+ cells and higher diversity than aged donors.

The second PCR ran about 6 to 11 cycles with a sample-barcoded 5' primer and J-beta primers. TCRdb itself ran the 5' RACE reads through MiXCR, one entry per CDR3 protein. The sample contains about 1 million distinct CDR3 sequences, under 30% of which appear only once. A note on this clonotype: The antigen is unknown.

Separately, the same data were catalogued under a study of T cells of mothers and their children. This second study says: A few healthy Caucasian mothers gave samples, and so did their six children. Over 8 million TCR beta CDR3 reads were obtained from each mother, and approximately 3 million from each child. An overlap that was slightly higher, though non-significant, was seen in related mother-child pairs versus unrelated pairs.

The specimen sequenced was blood. The clonotype was recovered from a girl between 2 and 10 years old in good health.

The CDR3 region has the DNA TGTGCCAGCAGAACGGGGGGGGCAACCTCCTACGAGCAGTACTTC. This sequence encodes CASRTGGATSYEQYF. V gene TRBV6-2 or TRBV6-3 combines with J gene TRBJ2-1; 8 bases map to TRBD2. Gene TRBJ2-7 matches the end of the DNA better, so the J call may be wrong. The CDR3 has 15 amino acids. CDR1 and CDR2 from the germline V gene are MNHEY and SVGEGT.